The 12 T cell receptor beta chains reported below all come from one sample, sequenced in a study of patients and donors after allogeneic stem cell transplantation. TCRdb called the RT-PCR reads again in MiXCR, with one record for every CDR3 protein. Here the sample spans some 880,000 distinct CDR3 sequences, roughly 17% being singletons. Material for sequencing was blood, either unsorted or a sorted T cell fraction (not recorded which). These receptors all stem from a human donor who was either an allogeneic HSCT recipient or a stem cell or donor lymphocyte infusion donor (not recorded which). It is not recorded whose cells these are; they may come from a transplant donor.

This clonotype was seen only a few times. The chain is built from TRBV5-1 and TRBJ2-4; no clear D gene. This CDR3 comprises 15 residues. Germline V gene data show CDR1 as SGHRS and CDR2 as YFSETQ. Trimming shortened V by 0 bases and J by 8 bases, and 15 bases separated the two germline ends. In DNA form, the CDR3 reads TGCGCCAGCAGCTTGGGTTTAATAATTGCGGACATTCAGTACTTC. This translates into CASSLGLIIADIQYF.

The V gene is TRBV7-9, the J gene TRBJ1-4; D is unclear. Trimming took 8 bases from V and 7 from J, leaving 17 bases between them. This CDR3 comprises 14 residues. Germline V lookup: CDR1 SEHNR, CDR2 FQNEAQ (reference sequence). The CDR3 region is CASAPLRASEKLFF. The CDR3 DNA reads TGTGCCAGCGCCCCTCTTAGGGCGAGTGAAAAACTGTTTTTT.

The rearrangement links TRBV11-3 to TRBJ2-2; 8 bases line up with TRBD2. Unmatched junction bases numbered 5, after V lost 1 base and J lost 4 bases. This CDR3 is built from 16 residues. Germline V gives CDR1 SGHNT, CDR2 YENEEA. CDR3 DNA sequence: TGTGCCAGCAGCTTAGGGAGCGGGAGAGGCACCGGGGAGCTGTTTTTT. Translated: CASSLGSGRGTGELFF. Complete variable domain (other parts from reference TRBV11-3 and TRBJ2-2): EAGVVQSPRYKIIEKKQPVAFWCNPISGHNTLYWYLQNLGQGPELLIRYENEEAVDDSQLPKDRFSAERLKGVDSTLKIQPAELGDSAVYLCASSLGSGRGTGELFFGEGSRLTVL.

This clonotype was counted a few times. The V and J genes are TRBV20-1 and TRBJ1-2; D is perhaps TRBD1 (6 bases). Trimming removed 3 bases from V and 2 bases from J, with 13 bases in between. Germline V lookup: CDR1 DFQATT, CDR2 SNEGSKA (reference sequence). There are 14 residues in the CDR3. The CDR3 is CSARGGGPNYGYTF. The CDR3 coding sequence is TGCAGTGCTAGGGGTGGGGGGCCAAACTATGGCTACACCTTC.

This clonotype appeared a few times. The chain employs TRBV5-1 and TRBJ2-5; TRBD1 might be the D (5 bases). Trimming cost V 4 bases and J 5 bases, with 12 bases left between them. CDR1 is SGHRS and CDR2 is YFSETQ in the germline V gene. The CDR3 has 13 amino acids. The CDR3 bases are TGCGCCAGCAGCGAGACAGACCGGGAGACCCAGTACTTC. Protein: CASSETDRETQYF.

The V gene is TRBV7-6, the J gene TRBJ2-7, with a tentative D call TRBD2 (5 bases). This CDR3 spans 13 amino acids. The V end was cut by 6 bases, the J end by 5 bases, with 14 bases between. From germline, CDR1 is SGHVS and CDR2 FNYEAQ. CDR3 DNA: TGTGCCAGCAGTCCCGCCACTAGTCACGAGCAGTACTTC. Translated, it gives CASSPATSHEQYF.

This clonotype was counted only a few times. The rearrangement joins TRBV6-1 to TRBJ2-1; 10 bases line up with TRBD2. In germline, CDR1 is MNHNS, CDR2 SASEGT. The CDR3 consists of 17 residues. Trimming cost V 2 bases and J 7 bases; bases outside gene matches: 11. This CDR3 is CASSEYSELAGVNEQFF. The CDR3 nucleotides read TGTGCCAGCAGTGAATACTCCGAGCTAGCGGGAGTTAATGAGCAGTTCTTC.

CDR3 residues: CSARSTLTGRRTEAFF. DNA of the CDR3: TGCAGTGCTAGATCAACTCTTACAGGACGAAGGACTGAAGCTTTCTTT. The genes are TRBV20-1 and TRBJ1-1, with a tentative D call TRBD1 (5 bases). Germline assignment: CDR1 DFQATT and CDR2 SNEGSKA (reference sequence). The CDR3 runs to 16 residues. V lost 2 bases to trimming and J lost 5 bases, with 21 bases between them.

The chain links TRBV6-1 to TRBJ1-2; TRBD1 might be the D (5 bases). CDR1 is MNHNS, CDR2 SASEGT, per germline. The CDR3 is 15 residues long. V lost 6 bases, J lost 7 bases, and 21 bases lay in between. CDR3 coding DNA: TGTGCCAGCAGGCCTCAGGGTCAAAAGGATTCTGGCTACACCTTC. This translates into CASRPQGQKDSGYTF.

The chain is built from TRBV20-1 and TRBJ2-1, with TRBD2 matching 9 bases. V was clipped by 5 bases and J by 1 base; unmatched bases: 9. This CDR3 has 16 amino acids. In germline, CDR1 is DFQATT, CDR2 SNEGSKA (reference sequence). The CDR3 reads CSAETLAGPSYNEQFF. Written as DNA, the CDR3 is TGCAGTGCTGAAACCCTAGCGGGACCTTCCTACAATGAGCAGTTCTTC.

The chain employs TRBV5-5 and TRBJ2-7; D may be TRBD1 or TRBD2 (5 bases each). This CDR3 has 16 residues. The germline V and J ends were trimmed by 4 bases and 0 bases, with 17 bases remaining between them. Germline V CDR1 and CDR2: SGHKS, YYEKEE (reference sequence). CDR3 protein: CASSHVGERSSYEQYF. CDR3 bases: TGTGCCAGCAGCCATGTGGGGGAAAGGAGCTCCTACGAGCAGTACTTC.

This sequence joins TRBV2 and TRBJ1-2, with D hard to call. Per the germline V gene, CDR1 is SNHLY and CDR2 is FYNNEI. The CDR3 is 13 amino acids. Trimming took 8 bases from V and 6 from J, leaving 16 bases between them. The DNA of the CDR3 is TGTGCCAGCCGAGCCTCGTCGGTTGATGGCTACACCTTC. This codes for CASRASSVDGYTF.